Reported below is one T cell receptor (beta chain). This record comes from a study of shared clonotypes between healthy human individuals. Clones were sequenced by immunoSEQ multiplex PCR, and TCRdb holds only the in-frame ones, with some missing. The sample carries approximately 1,500,000 clones, 95% to 99% recorded once. Per germline, CDR1 SGHTA and CDR2 FQGTGA. The CDR3 sequence is 15 residues long. V dropped 1 base and J dropped 1 base, with 10 bases sitting between them. The V gene is TRBV7-3, the J gene TRBJ2-5, with TRBD1 as a possible D gene (5 bases). The sequenced material came from naive CD4+ T cells sorted from blood. Subset reported: CD45RA+ positively selected. The TCR sequence derives from a man between 25 and 39 years old in good health. CDR3 region: CASSLNTGPQETQYF. The CDR3 nucleotides are TGTGCCAGCAGCTTAAACACAGGCCCCCAAGAGACCCAGTACTTC.